Listed below are T cell receptor beta chains from one sample, sequenced in a study of regulatory T cells in long-lasting Graves disease. Using its own MiXCR run on the multiplex PCR reads, TCRdb lists one record per CDR3 protein. The sample includes about 620,000 distinct CDR3 sequences, approximately 15% of them seen just once. The same sample was also studied in work on T cells in Graves' hyperthyroidism and ophthalmopathy.

Sequences were derived from peripheral blood mononuclear cells (PBMCs), sampled at new diagnosis, from a patient treated with antithyroid drugs. Receptors originate from a woman in her twenties or thirties with Graves disease. CDR3s include the opening cysteine and the closing phenylalanine or tryptophan. D genes are given only for firm matches. Rows may omit the clone size; those that give it use once, few, many or a size class.

J	V	size	D	DNA	CDR3
TRBJ2-3	TRBV5-4	few	.	TGTGCCAGCAGCTTTCAGGAGGTGGTAGGAACAGATACGCAGTATTTT	CASSFQEVVGTDTQYF
TRBJ1-5	TRBV27	many	.	TGTGCCAGCAGTTTAAGGGGAGTGAAAGGTCAGCCCCAGCATTTT	CASSLRGVKGQPQHF
TRBJ1-1	TRBV5-5	many	.	TGTGCCAGCAGCTTGCGACAGGAGAACACTGAAGCTTTCTTT	CASSLRQENTEAFF
TRBJ1-2	TRBV7-9	many	.	TGTGCCAGCAGCTTCCCCCGGTTAGATGGCTACACCTTC	CASSFPRLDGYTF
TRBJ2-1	TRBV5-5	few	TRBD2	TGTGCCAGCAGCCCCCGGACTAGCGGGGTGAACAATGAGCAGTTCTTC	CASSPRTSGVNNEQFF
TRBJ2-2	TRBV11-2	many	.	TGTGCCAGCAGCTTAGCCGGGAGCTCCGCCGGGGAGCTGTTTTTT	CASSLAGSSAGELFF
TRBJ2-5	TRBV2	many	.	TGTGCCAGCAAATATGGCGGTTCCGGGGAGACCCAGTACTTC	CASKYGGSGETQYF
TRBJ2-7	TRBV11-2	few	TRBD2	TGTGCCAGCAGCTTAGGAAGTGGCGGGGGGCCGCGGTTCGAGCAGTACTTC	CASSLGSGGGPRFEQYF
TRBJ1-4	TRBV6-5	many	.	TGTGCCAGCAGTTACTCTTGGGATGGCCTGTTTTTT	CASSYSWDGLFF
TRBJ2-5	TRBV7-8	.	.	TGTGCCAGCAGCTCGCCCGACAGACCAGAGACCCAGTACTTC	CASSSPDRPETQYF
TRBJ2-3	TRBV24-1	many	.	TGTGCCACCAGTGTAGGGGGGACTAGCACAGATACGCAGTATTTT	CATSVGGTSTDTQYF
TRBJ2-1	TRBV7-3	many	.	TGTGCCAGCAGCTTCACACCTACCTCCTACAATGAGCAGTTCTTC	CASSFTPTSYNEQFF
TRBJ1-3	TRBV28	.	.	TGTGCCAGCAGTTTATTGAGGGAGGTATATTTT	CASSLLREVYF
TRBJ1-1	TRBV7-9	many	TRBD1	TGTGCCAGCAGCTTAATAGGGGGCGGCGACACTGAAGCTTTCTTT	CASSLIGGGDTEAFF
TRBJ2-7	TRBV28	many	.	TGTGCCAGCAGTTTATCCCCCTTGGAGCAGTACTTC	CASSLSPLEQYF
TRBJ2-5	TRBV7-2	many	TRBD2	TGTGCCAGCAGCTTACTAGCGGGAGGGGGAGGAGAGACCCAGTACTTC	CASSLLAGGGGETQYF
TRBJ2-5	TRBV11-3	.	TRBD2	TGTGCCAGCAGAGGACTAGCAGAAGAGACCCAGTACTTC	CASRGLAEETQYF
TRBJ1-2	TRBV20-1	many	TRBD1	TGCAGTGCTAGGACGACAGGGGGCGAGTCGGATGGCTACACCTTC	CSARTTGGESDGYTF
TRBJ1-2	TRBV2	.	.	TGTGCCGGTGAACCGGGACGGGTCAAAGCTAACTATGGCTACACCTTC	CAGEPGRVKANYGYTF
TRBJ2-1	TRBV6-5	many	.	TGTGCCAGCAGTTACTCGACGATCTACAATGAGCAGTTCTTC	CASSYSTIYNEQFF
TRBJ2-1	TRBV9	.	.	TGTGCCAGCAGCGTAGATAGCGGTGCCTACAATGAGCAGTTCTTC	CASSVDSGAYNEQFF
TRBJ1-5	TRBV28	many	.	TGCGCCAGCAGCTTCGGTGGCAATCAGCCCCAGCATTTT	CASSFGGNQPQHF
TRBJ2-7	TRBV5-1	.	.	TGCGCCAGCAGCTTGGAAGGGGAACGAGCCTCCTACGAGCAGTACTTC	CASSLEGERASYEQYF
TRBJ1-4	TRBV15	few	TRBD1	TGTGCCACCAGCTACGGACAGGCACCCGCCGGTGGGCTGTTTTTT	CATSYGQAPAGGLFF
TRBJ1-2	TRBV7-3	few	TRBD1	TGTGCCAGCAGCCCAAGGGACAGGGGTAGCTACACCTTC	CASSPRDRGSYTF
TRBJ2-7	TRBV12-3/TRBV12-4	many	TRBD1	TGTGCCAGCAACCAGGACAGGGTAGGCGAGCAGTACTTC	CASNQDRVGEQYF
TRBJ1-1	TRBV7-2	.	.	TGTGCCAGCAGCTTGGGACCGATAAACACTGGAGCTTTCTTT	CASSLGPINTGAFF
TRBJ2-5	TRBV7-9	few	.	TGTGCCAGCAGCTTTGAGGGGTGGGAGACCCAGTACTTC	CASSFEGWETQYF
TRBJ1-1	TRBV18	few	.	TGTGCCAGCTCACCACCTGGGGGCGCGGGCACTGAAGCTTTCTTT	CASSPPGGAGTEAFF
TRBJ1-2	TRBV7-9	few	TRBD1	TGTGCCAGCAGCTCGGGGGACAGTCATGGCTACACCTTC	CASSSGDSHGYTF
TRBJ2-2	TRBV7-2	many	TRBD1	TGTGCCAGCAGCGCCCGACAGGGCGGAGGCGGGGAGCTGTTTTTT	CASSARQGGGGELFF